These T cell receptor beta chains were read from a single sample in a study of blood T cell repertoires in COVID-19. Profiled with immunoSEQ multiplex PCR; TCRdb holds only in-frame clones, not every one. The profile covers 390,000 or so clones, with around 92% appearing a single time and 3% taken by the ten largest. The sample consisted of peripheral blood. Receptors originate from a woman in her twenties or thirties with COVID-19, enrolled during active disease. Each CDR3 is given with its conserved first and last residue.

j_call v_call cdr3_aa
TRBJ1-5 TRBV2 CASRADRGAYQPQHF
TRBJ2-3 TRBV27 CASSLRGRGTDTQYF
TRBJ2-1 TRBV7-2 CASSLDFVEQFF
TRBJ1-2 TRBV11-3 CASSSRGWMEGPSYGYTF
TRBJ2-4 TRBV5-5 CASRRTAENIQYF
TRBJ2-7 TRBV11-2 CASSLGDRDLHEQYF
TRBJ1-1 TRBV12-5 CASGTNTEAFF
TRBJ1-2 TRBV27 CASSSLGQGSGYTF
TRBJ2-2 TRBV28 CASSPILRGVDTGELFF
TRBJ2-1 TRBV9 CASSYGTGFYNEQFF
TRBJ1-2 TRBV20-1 CSERRDYGYTF
TRBJ2-1 TRBV6-2/TRBV6-3 CASSYSSIWAPGDHNEQFF
TRBJ2-6 TRBV4-2 CASSQEKSGTGANVLTF
TRBJ2-3 TRBV6-2/TRBV6-3 CASSYSTAGGKAGRTDTQYF
TRBJ2-5 TRBV10-3 CAISGLAGGRSETQYF
TRBJ2-5 TRBV3-1/TRBV3-2 CASSQRFRGQEETQYF
TRBJ1-1 TRBV5-1 CASSFTTTENTEAFF
TRBJ1-2 TRBV28 CASKPEGDNYGYTF
TRBJ2-1 TRBV20-1 CSASSWESSYNEQFF
TRBJ2-1 TRBV10-2 CASRYSLGGEDNEQFF
TRBJ1-1 TRBV2 CASRETGATEAFF
TRBJ1-2 TRBV7-9 CASSLAGVNYGYTF
TRBJ2-3 TRBV2 CASSAGLAGTDTQYF
TRBJ2-7 TRBV4-2 CASSRESAQSYYEQYF
TRBJ2-5 TRBV7-2 CASSLMSAGVGETQYF
TRBJ1-1 TRBV29-1 CSVTGQLNTEAFF
TRBJ2-7 TRBV18 CASSPPGATPYEQYF
TRBJ1-1 TRBV7-9 CASSPGTGAAFF
TRBJ2-1 TRBV5-4 CASSLGGMEGNEQFF
TRBJ2-2 TRBV4-1 CASSQDVLPNTGELFF
TRBJ2-2 TRBV15 CATSRVETGELFF
TRBJ1-1 TRBV5-1 CASSWGTGTEAFF
TRBJ2-6 TRBV10-3 CAISESRGGTYGANVLTF
TRBJ2-5 TRBV4-2 CASRIELAGGQGTQYF
TRBJ2-3 TRBV9 CASSVGTLHTDTQYF
TRBJ1-2 TRBV6-2/TRBV6-3 CASSYSTAGYTF
TRBJ1-6 TRBV11-3 CASSLRGGNSPLHF
TRBJ2-4 TRBV6-5 CASRWRCRGF
TRBJ1-5 TRBV28 CASSLWVGAGNQPQHF
TRBJ2-5 TRBV7-6 CASSFDPGQGAGETQYF
TRBJ2-3 TRBV7-6 CATSPAGVGDTQYF
TRBJ2-5 TRBV7-2 CASRQGLAGAGETQYF